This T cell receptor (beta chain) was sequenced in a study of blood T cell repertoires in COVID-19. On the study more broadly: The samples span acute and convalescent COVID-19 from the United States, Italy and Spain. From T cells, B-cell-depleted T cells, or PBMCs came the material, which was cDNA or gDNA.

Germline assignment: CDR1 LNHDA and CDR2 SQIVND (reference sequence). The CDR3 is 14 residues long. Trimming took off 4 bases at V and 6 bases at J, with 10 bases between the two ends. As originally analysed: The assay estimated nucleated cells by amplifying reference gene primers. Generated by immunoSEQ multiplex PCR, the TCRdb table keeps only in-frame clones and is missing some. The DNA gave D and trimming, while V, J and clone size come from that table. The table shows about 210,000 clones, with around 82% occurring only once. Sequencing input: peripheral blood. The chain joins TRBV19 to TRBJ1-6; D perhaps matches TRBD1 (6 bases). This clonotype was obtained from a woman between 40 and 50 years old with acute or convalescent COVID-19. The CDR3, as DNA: TGTGCCAGTAGTAGCAGGGGACCTAATTCACCCCTCCACTTT. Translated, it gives CASSSRGPNSPLHF.